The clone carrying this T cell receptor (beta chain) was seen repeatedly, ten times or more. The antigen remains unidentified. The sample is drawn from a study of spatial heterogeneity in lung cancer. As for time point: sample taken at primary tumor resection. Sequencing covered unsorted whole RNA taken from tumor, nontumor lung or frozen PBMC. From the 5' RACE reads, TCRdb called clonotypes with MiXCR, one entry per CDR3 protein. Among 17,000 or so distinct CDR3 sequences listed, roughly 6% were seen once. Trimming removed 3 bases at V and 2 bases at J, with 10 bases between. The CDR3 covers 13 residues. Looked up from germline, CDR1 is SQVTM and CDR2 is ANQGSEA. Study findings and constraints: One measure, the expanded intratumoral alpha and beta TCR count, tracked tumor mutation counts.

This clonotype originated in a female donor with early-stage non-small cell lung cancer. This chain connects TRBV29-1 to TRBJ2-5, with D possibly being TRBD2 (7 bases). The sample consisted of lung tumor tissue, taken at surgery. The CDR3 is CSVDGRGQETQYF. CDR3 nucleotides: TGCAGCGTTGATGGGAGGGGGCAAGAGACCCAGTACTTC.